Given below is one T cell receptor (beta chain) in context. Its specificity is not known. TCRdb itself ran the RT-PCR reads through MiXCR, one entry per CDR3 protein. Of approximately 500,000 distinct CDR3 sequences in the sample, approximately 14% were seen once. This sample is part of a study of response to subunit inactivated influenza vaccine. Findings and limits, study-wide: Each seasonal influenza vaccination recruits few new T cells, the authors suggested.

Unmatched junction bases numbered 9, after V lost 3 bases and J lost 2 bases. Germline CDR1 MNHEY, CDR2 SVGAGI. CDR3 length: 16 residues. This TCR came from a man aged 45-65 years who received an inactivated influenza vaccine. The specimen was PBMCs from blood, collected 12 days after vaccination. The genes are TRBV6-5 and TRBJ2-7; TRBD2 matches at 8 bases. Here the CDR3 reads CASSYGRLAIAYEQYF. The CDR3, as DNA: TGTGCCAGCAGTTATGGTCGACTAGCGATAGCCTACGAGCAGTACTTC.